One sample yielded the 26 T cell receptor beta chains listed below, sequenced in a study of response to subunit inactivated influenza vaccine. A single record per CDR3 protein comes from TCRdb applying MiXCR to the RT-PCR reads. The sample holds about 500,000 distinct CDR3 sequences, approximately 16% seen once. Sequencing was performed on CD4+ T cells sorted from PBMCs, taken about 24 months after vaccination. These receptors were collected from a man in his fifties or sixties who received an inactivated influenza vaccine.

As DNA, the CDR3 is TGCAGTGCGCGAGCTCTATACTATGGCTACACCTTC. This gives the protein CSARALYYGYTF. The V gene is TRBV20-1, the J gene TRBJ1-2; D gene ambiguous. The V gene lost 6 bases and the J gene lost 3 bases, with 11 bases spanning the gap. Germline V gene lookup returns CDR1 DFQATT and CDR2 SNEGSKA (reference sequence). CDR3 length: 12 amino acids.

In this sample, this clonotype turned up a few times. This chain joins TRBV27 and TRBJ2-7; 7 bases fit TRBD2. CDR1 is MNHEY and CDR2 is SMNVEV in the germline V gene (reference sequence). Trimming took 6 bases from V and 7 from J; bases not matched to a gene: 12. CDR3 length equals 14 residues. This CDR3 is CASRPGTTEGEQYF. CDR3 nucleotide sequence: TGTGCCAGCAGACCCGGGACTACCGAAGGGGAGCAGTACTTC.

The gene calls are TRBV6-5 and TRBJ1-1; D unclear. The V end was cut by 0 bases, the J end by 4 bases, with 15 bases between. The germline CDR1 and CDR2 sequences are MNHEY and SVGAGI. The CDR3 runs to 16 residues. CDR3 sequence: CASSYSLRTPGTEAFF. CDR3 sequence (DNA): TGTGCCAGCAGTTACTCTTTAAGGACTCCGGGCACTGAAGCTTTCTTT.

The chain links TRBV4-1 to TRBJ1-2; D remains unclear. The germline gives CDR1 MGHRA, CDR2 YSYEKL. Trimming pared 4 bases from V and 2 bases from J, leaving 11 bases between. The length of the CDR3 is 14 residues. For the CDR3, the DNA is TGCGCCAGCAGCCCTGCCGGGAGGAACTATGGCTACACCTTC. This sequence encodes CASSPAGRNYGYTF.

This clonotype has a handful of counts. The genes are TRBV20-1 and TRBJ2-7, with a possible D match to TRBD2 (7 bases). Trimming took off 6 bases at V and 2 bases at J, with 14 bases between the two ends. The CDR3 totals 13 residues. Germline CDR1 reads DFQATT; CDR2 reads SNEGSKA (reference sequence). The CDR3 DNA reads as TGCAGTGCAGTGGGGGGGCCACCCTACGAGCAGTACTTC. It specifies CSAVGGPPYEQYF.

A few counts support this clonotype. This rearrangement joins TRBV20-1 to TRBJ2-1, with TRBD2 matching 10 bases. The CDR3 runs 16 residues. Germline assignment: CDR1 DFQATT and CDR2 SNEGSKA (reference sequence). With 0 bases clipped from V and 4 bases from J, the junction kept 6 bases outside the gene matches. CDR3 protein: CSARDDWTSGYNEQFF. In DNA, the CDR3 is TGCAGTGCTAGAGATGATTGGACTAGCGGATACAATGAGCAGTTCTTC.

The chain recombines TRBV30 with TRBJ1-5, with no clear D. CDR1 is GTSNPN and CDR2 is SVGIG in the germline V gene (reference sequence). This CDR3 is built from 15 residues. The V end was cut by 1 base, the J end by 2 bases, with 12 bases between. CDR3 sequence: CAWSDGGSRNQPQHF. The CDR3 nucleotides are TGTGCCTGGAGTGACGGAGGATCGCGCAATCAGCCCCAGCATTTT. Complete variable domain (other parts from reference TRBV30 and TRBJ1-5): SQTIHQWPATLVQPVGSPLSLECTVEGTSNPNLYWYRQAAGRGLQLLFYSVGIGQISSEVPQNLSASRPQDRQFILSSKKLLLSDSGFYLCAWSDGGSRNQPQHFGDGTRLSIL.

This chain joins TRBV29-1 and TRBJ2-7; 8 bases align to TRBD1. This CDR3 comprises 12 residues. The J segment lost 3 bases and the V segment lost 4 bases, leaving 2 bases of the junction unmatched. The germline V gene encodes CDR1 SQVTM and CDR2 ANQGSEA. The CDR3 loop reads CSVGTGGYEQYF. CDR3 sequence (DNA): TGCAGCGTTGGTACAGGGGGCTACGAGCAGTACTTC.

In its sample, this clonotype was seen a few times. This sequence joins TRBV7-2 and TRBJ1-1, with D tentatively TRBD1 (5 bases). The CDR3 extends over 14 amino acids. Looked up from germline, CDR1 is SGHTA and CDR2 is FQGNSA. Trimming pared 4 bases from V and 0 bases from J, leaving 9 bases between. CDR3 protein: CASSSQGMNTEAFF. The CDR3 DNA is TGTGCCAGCAGCTCGCAGGGCATGAACACTGAAGCTTTCTTT.

The chain uses TRBV12-3 or TRBV12-4 and TRBJ1-1, with 7 bases lining up with TRBD1. The CDR3 length is 14 residues. J lost 10 bases, V lost 1 base, and 9 bases had no gene match. In DNA form, the CDR3 reads TGTGCCAGCAGTTTAGGGATCAGACAGGGATTAGCTTTCTTT. Translated, it gives CASSLGIRQGLAFF.

V gene TRBV29-1 combines with J gene TRBJ2-7; tentative D call: TRBD2 (6 bases). Germline values: CDR1 SQVTM, CDR2 ANQGSEA. The CDR3 has 14 residues. V was cut by 4 bases and J by 2 bases, with 15 bases left in between. The DNA for the CDR3 is TGCAGCGTTGGATTCGGGGGAGCCGCCTACGAGCAGTACTTC. Protein sequence: CSVGFGGAAYEQYF.

Here the CDR3 reads CASSLLGLPGQNTGELFF. Written as DNA, the CDR3 is TGTGCCAGCAGTTTATTAGGCCTTCCGGGGCAGAACACCGGGGAGCTGTTTTTT. The chain has TRBV27 and TRBJ2-2; possibly TRBD1 or TRBD2 for D (5 bases each). Germline loops: CDR1 MNHEY, CDR2 SMNVEV (reference sequence). The CDR3 contains 18 residues. V was shortened by 1 base and J by 1 base, with 16 bases between the two germline ends.

This clonotype was seen a few times. This chain uses TRBV5-6 with TRBJ2-2; D is uncertain. Germline-derived CDR1 and CDR2 are SGHDT and YYEEEE. The V end lost 4 bases, the J end lost 4 bases, and 14 bases lay between the germline ends. The CDR3 runs 15 residues. CDR3 sequence (DNA): TGTGCCAGCAGCCGACGTGAGCTCCGCACCGGGGAGCTGTTTTTT. Protein product: CASSRRELRTGELFF.

This clonotype was found a few times. The chain uses TRBV2 and TRBJ2-2, with D possibly being TRBD1 (6 bases). Trimming stripped 8 bases from V and 3 bases from J, with 13 bases between. Germline V gives CDR1 SNHLY, CDR2 FYNNEI. This CDR3 region has 14 residues. CDR3 nucleotides: TGTGCCAGCGGACGACAGGCAGACACCGGGGAGCTGTTTTTT. The encoded protein is CASGRQADTGELFF.

The J gene is TRBJ1-2, the V gene TRBV5-1; TRBD1 agrees at 9 bases. V lost 0 bases to trimming and J lost 2 bases; unmatched junction nucleotides: 2. The V gene's germline CDR1 is SGHRS and CDR2 YFSETQ. CDR3 length: 15 amino acids. The CDR3 loop is CASSLDGQGNYGYTF. As DNA, the CDR3 is TGCGCCAGCAGCTTGGATGGACAGGGGAACTATGGCTACACCTTC. The full variable domain, completed using reference TRBV5-1 and TRBJ1-2, is KAGVTQTPRYLIKTRGQQVTLSCSPISGHRSVSWYQQTPGQGLQFLFEYFSETQRNKGNFPGRFSGRQFSNSRSEMNVSTLELGDSALYLCASSLDGQGNYGYTFGSGTRLTVV.

This clonotype was recorded at least ten times. The chain couples TRBV29-1 to TRBJ1-5; D gene unclear. Trimming cost V 6 bases and J 3 bases, with 15 bases left between them. Germline CDR1 and CDR2: SQVTM and ANQGSEA. The CDR3 consists of 14 residues. The CDR3 DNA follows: TGCAGCGTGGGTGTCGCGGACCCCAATCAGCCCCAGCATTTT. Translated, it gives CSVGVADPNQPQHF.

The chain joins TRBV11-3 to TRBJ2-1, with D possibly being TRBD1 (5 bases). The CDR3 consists of 12 residues. Germline-derived CDR1 and CDR2 are SGHNT and YENEEA. Trimming took 4 bases from V and 9 from J, leaving 10 bases between them. As DNA, the CDR3 is TGTGCCAGCAGCTATACTCAGGGTGAGCAGTTCTTC. Its translation: CASSYTQGEQFF.

The chain carries TRBV6-2 or TRBV6-3 and TRBJ2-3; possible D gene TRBD1, 5 bases. CDR1 is MNHEY and CDR2 is SVGEGT in the germline V gene. This CDR3 has 20 residues. V lost 5 bases and J 1 base, leaving 28 bases between the germline ends. CDR3 protein: CASSNLGPSLRSAGTDTQYF. The CDR3 DNA is TGTGCCAGCAGTAACTTGGGGCCCAGCCTGAGATCCGCCGGCACAGATACGCAGTATTTT.

This clonotype came up a few times. V is TRBV6-1 and J is TRBJ2-1; possible D gene TRBD2, 7 bases. V lost 4 bases and J 3 bases, leaving 13 bases between the germline ends. The length of the CDR3 is 15 residues. The germline V gene has CDR1 MNHNS and CDR2 SASEGT. The CDR3 sequence: CASSAGEGVYNEQFF. CDR3 DNA sequence: TGTGCCAGCAGTGCAGGGGAGGGGGTCTACAATGAGCAGTTCTTC.

This clonotype was observed many times. One end of the junction varies from germline; a read error may be responsible. This sequence joins TRBV7-7 and TRBJ2-3; 8 nucleotides line up with TRBD2. CDR3 length: 15 amino acids. From germline, CDR1 is SSHAT and CDR2 FNYEAQ (reference sequence). The CDR3 nucleotides read TGTGCTAGCAGCCGGGGGGGCCGGGGCACAGATACGCAGTATTTT. This sequence encodes CASSRGGRGTDTQYF.

The CDR3: CSVNDRLSSYNEQFF. The CDR3 DNA reads as TGCAGCGTGAACGACAGGTTAAGCTCCTACAATGAGCAGTTCTTC. The chain has TRBV29-1 and TRBJ2-1, with a weak D call TRBD1 (6 bases). The CDR3 spans 15 residues. The ends were cut back, 6 bases at V and 0 bases at J, with 15 bases in the middle. Per the germline V gene, CDR1 is SQVTM and CDR2 is ANQGSEA.

This clonotype was detected only a few times. This chain uses TRBV15 with TRBJ2-5, with 12 nucleotides matching TRBD2. J was trimmed by 4 bases and V by 5 bases; bases with no gene match: 5. This CDR3 has 15 residues. Germline CDR1 reads LNHNV; CDR2 reads YYDKDF (reference sequence). CDR3 sequence reads: CATSLTSGGAETQYF. For the CDR3, the DNA is TGTGCCACCAGCTTGACTAGCGGGGGAGCAGAGACCCAGTACTTC.

V and J are TRBV10-3 and TRBJ1-1; D is ambiguous. CDR3 size: 15 residues. V was cut by 2 bases and J by 2 bases, with 12 bases left in between. In germline, CDR1 is ENHRY, CDR2 SYGVKD. Here the CDR3 DNA reads TGTGCCATCAGTGAGGCAGTTTCAGGAAACACTGAAGCTTTCTTT. Its protein product is CAISEAVSGNTEAFF.

This clonotype was counted a few times. The chain uses TRBV29-1 and TRBJ1-2; 7 bases are shared with TRBD1. The CDR3 has 14 amino acids. Germline trimming cut 6 bases from V and 4 bases from J; bases unmatched to any gene: 11. Per germline, CDR1 SQVTM and CDR2 ANQGSEA. CDR3 protein: CSVMSWTGRYGYTF. DNA for the CDR3: TGCAGCGTAATGAGCTGGACAGGACGCTATGGCTACACCTTC.

The chain combines TRBV9 with TRBJ2-1, with D possibly being TRBD2 (5 bases). CDR1 and CDR2 from the germline V gene are SGDLS and YYNGEE. This CDR3 is 15 amino acids long. V lost 0 bases, J lost 2 bases, and 9 bases lay in between. CDR3 sequence: CASSVALATYNEQFF. The CDR3 DNA sequence: TGTGCCAGCAGCGTAGCGCTAGCAACCTACAATGAGCAGTTCTTC.

This clonotype was recorded a few times. One end of the junction is discordant with germline, which a read error may explain. The chain couples TRBV5-1 to TRBJ2-2, with 8 bases identical to TRBD2. Germline values: CDR1 SGHRS, CDR2 YFSETQ. This CDR3 has 16 residues. CDR3 loop: CASSLSGGGNAGELFF. CDR3 in DNA: TGCGCCAGCAGCTTGTCCGGCGGGGGGAACGCCGGGGAGCTGTTTTTT.